This TCR beta chain was captured by sequencing in a study of shared clonotypes between healthy human individuals. Points from the study as a whole: Researchers found naive subsets generally carried larger estimated richness than memory subsets. Some clonotypes were shared by all four sorted-subset donors, while others were not shared. The non-shared ones had lower generation probabilities than the shared ones. Shared across a few donors were roughly 4.8% of the naive CD4 clonotypes.

Note on this clone: Its specificity is not known. The sample contains more than one DNA sequence encoding this CDR3.

In the study's own analysis: ImmunoSEQ supplied junction-only sequences lacking quality scores, so filtering was different. The protocol was immunoSEQ multiplex PCR, while the TCRdb copy is restricted to in-frame clones and leaves out a portion. Clone size and the V and J calls come from that table; the DNA yielded D and trimming. The repertoire consists of about 2.4 million clones, with over 85% occurring once and the leading ten covering approximately 0.35%. The CDR3 consists of 14 residues. Germline CDR1 SGHTA, CDR2 FQGNSA. V gave up 6 bases and J gave up 2 bases; unmatched junction bases: 6. The material sequenced was naive CD4+ T cells from PBMCs. The sample's subset: CD45RA+ positively selected. This TCR came from a man aged 18 to 30 in good health. Some clones in this sample may be carry-over from other donors' samples. The rearrangement links TRBV7-2 to TRBJ2-7; 8 bases are shared with TRBD2. The CDR3 sequence: CASSPGLAPYEQYF. Here the CDR3 DNA reads TGTGCCAGCAGTCCTGGACTAGCCCCCTACGAGCAGTACTTC.